Listed below are T cell receptor beta chains from one sample, sequenced in a study of blood T cell repertoires in COVID-19. TCRdb's copy holds only in-frame clones and misses some; the assay was immunoSEQ multiplex PCR. The sample holds hundreds of thousands of clones, 80% to 90% seen once. Sequencing was carried out using PBMCs or T cells enriched from blood (not recorded which). All receptors derive from a woman between 18 and 29 years old who had recovered from COVID-19. The CDR3 runs from the conserved cysteine through the conserved F or W. Each record gives: J gene, clone size, D gene, V gene, CDR3 DNA, CDR3 protein. A D gene is named only where the DNA matches it firmly. Rows may omit the clone size; those that give it use once, few, many or a size class.

TRBJ2-7 | NA | TRBD1 | TRBV12-3/TRBV12-4 | TGTGCCAGCAGTCCCGGGACAGCCTACGAGCAGTACTTC | CASSPGTAYEQYF
TRBJ1-6 | NA | TRBD1 | TRBV27 | TGTGCCAGCAGTTTAAGGCCGGACAGGGACCGTAATTCACCCCTCCACTTT | CASSLRPDRDRNSPLHF
TRBJ2-2 | few | NA | TRBV7-6 | TGTGCCAGCAGTTGGGGACTCCCACACACCGGGGAGCTGTTTTTT | CASSWGLPHTGELFF
TRBJ2-3 | NA | NA | TRBV30 | TGTGCCCTGAGGAGGGGCATTGGCACAGATACGCAGTATTTT | CALRRGIGTDTQYF
TRBJ2-2 | few | TRBD1 | TRBV7-2 | TGTGCCAGCAGCTTACGGGGGACAGGGGGCGGGAACACCGGGGAGCTGTTTTTT | CASSLRGTGGGNTGELFF
TRBJ1-2 | few | NA | TRBV7-9 | TGTGCCAGCAGCTTAGCGGTGGGGGCGGGCGGCTACACCTTC | CASSLAVGAGGYTF
TRBJ2-5 | NA | NA | TRBV11-2 | TGTGCCAGCAGCGTCCCCCACCCCGGGGGAGAGACCCAGTACTTC | CASSVPHPGGETQYF
TRBJ1-1 | NA | NA | TRBV27 | TGTGCCAGCAGTTTACAGGGGATCCCTGAAGCTTTCTTT | CASSLQGIPEAFF
TRBJ2-1 | medium-sized | TRBD1 | TRBV6-1 | TGTGCCAGCAGTGAATTCGGCCGGACAGGGCGGGATGAGCAGTTCTTC | CASSEFGRTGRDEQFF
TRBJ1-2 | NA | NA | TRBV18 | TGTGCCAGCTCACCACCGGTCAGGGATACCTTCTATGGCTACACCTTC | CASSPPVRDTFYGYTF
TRBJ1-2 | NA | NA | TRBV6-4 | TGTGCCAGCAGTGCCGAGTATGGGGAGAGGGGCTACACCTTC | CASSAEYGERGYTF
TRBJ2-7 | NA | TRBD1 | TRBV9 | TGTGCCAGCAGCGTAGCGAAGACTGGGACAGGAGCCTACGAGCAGTACTTC | CASSVAKTGTGAYEQYF
TRBJ1-2 | NA | NA | TRBV7-2 | TGTGCCAGCAGCTTAGCCGCCGGGTCCAAAGGGGACTATGGCTACACCTTC | CASSLAAGSKGDYGYTF
TRBJ1-2 | NA | NA | TRBV18 | TGTGCCAGCTCACCACAGGGGGAAGGCTACACCTTC | CASSPQGEGYTF
TRBJ1-2 | NA | TRBD1 | TRBV5-1 | TGCGCCAGCAGCTTGGAACAGGGGGGGTATGGCTACACCTTC | CASSLEQGGYGYTF
TRBJ1-2 | NA | TRBD1 | TRBV5-4 | TGTGCCAGCAGTCCTGGGACAGGGAATCGTGGCTACACCTTC | CASSPGTGNRGYTF
TRBJ2-2 | NA | NA | TRBV3-1/TRBV3-2 | TGTGCCAGCAGCCAAGGTCTCGGCGCTAGCACCTACACCGGGGAGCTGTTTTTT | CASSQGLGASTYTGELFF
TRBJ1-2 | NA | NA | TRBV7-3 | TGTGCCAGCAGCTTAACCCCCCGAACCCCTAACTCCTATGGCTACACCTTC | CASSLTPRTPNSYGYTF
TRBJ1-2 | NA | NA | TRBV14 | TGTGCCAGCAGCCATATGGGCCCCGGGGGAGGCTACACCTTC | CASSHMGPGGGYTF
TRBJ1-6 | NA | NA | TRBV5-5 | TGTGCCAGCAGCTTCTCCGATGGAGCGAGCTCCTATAATTCACCCCTCCACTTT | CASSFSDGASSYNSPLHF
TRBJ2-2 | NA | NA | TRBV12-3/TRBV12-4 | TGTGCCAGCAGTCGGGGTGTCGGGGAGCTGTTTTTT | CASSRGVGELFF
TRBJ2-2 | NA | NA | TRBV7-2 | TGTGCCAGCAGCTTATCTGCGTCCACCGGGGAGCTGTTTTTT | CASSLSASTGELFF
TRBJ2-3 | NA | NA | TRBV29-1 | TGCAGCGTCTTAAGTGCGAGGGAACCATCACAAGATACGCAGTATTTT | CSVLSAREPSQDTQYF
TRBJ2-3 | NA | NA | TRBV7-9 | TGTGCCAGCAGCCTAGTTCAGGGGTCTAGCACAGATACGCAGTATTTT | CASSLVQGSSTDTQYF
TRBJ2-1 | NA | TRBD2 | TRBV18 | TGTGCCAGCTCACCATACCTAGCGGGGGCCTACAATGAGCAGTTCTTC | CASSPYLAGAYNEQFF
TRBJ2-5 | NA | NA | TRBV10-3 | TGTGCCATCAGTGGGGTTCCTGGGGGGAATCAAGAGACCCAGTACTTC | CAISGVPGGNQETQYF
TRBJ2-3 | NA | NA | TRBV4-3 | TGCGCCAGCAGCCAAGTGGGCGTATCTGGGCAGTATTTT | CASSQVGVSGQYF
TRBJ1-1 | NA | NA | TRBV7-8 | TGTGCCAGCAGCTTAGGGACAAGGAACACTGAAGCTTTCTTT | CASSLGTRNTEAFF
TRBJ2-3 | NA | NA | TRBV28 | TGTGCCAGCAGTTCCTACCGCCGGCGGGTATTGGATACGCAGTATTTT | CASSSYRRRVLDTQYF
TRBJ2-3 | once | TRBD1 | TRBV11-3 | TGTGCCAGCAGCCTTCGGGACAGGGGAACAGATACGCAGTATTTT | CASSLRDRGTDTQYF
TRBJ2-7 | NA | TRBD2 | TRBV7-9 | TGTGCCAGCAGCTTTAAAGCGGGAGGGTGGTACGAGCAGTACTTC | CASSFKAGGWYEQYF
TRBJ2-1 | NA | NA | TRBV2 | TGTGCCAGCAGTAAAACTAGTGGGATCTGGAATGAGCAGTTCTTC | CASSKTSGIWNEQFF
TRBJ2-1 | NA | TRBD2 | TRBV11-3 | TGTGCCAGCAGCTTAGTGGGGGGGAGGAATGAGCAGTTCTTC | CASSLVGGRNEQFF
TRBJ1-1 | NA | NA | TRBV15 | TGTGCCACCAGCAGAGGGACAGCGTATGGCACTGAAGCTTTCTTT | CATSRGTAYGTEAFF